The 28 T cell receptor beta chains presented below share a single source sample, sequenced in a study of a mutant IDH1 vaccine in newly diagnosed glioma. The table came from immunoSEQ multiplex PCR; TCRdb's copy has only in-frame clones and leaves some out. The repertoire holds about 83,000 clones, with about 81% as singletons. This sample's time point: week 47, end of study. Vaccination used 300 ug of mutant IDH1 20-mer peptide per dose, with topical imiquimod. Their antigens are not known. Sequencing was performed on PBMCs, taken from a glioma patient whose treatment included an IDH1 peptide vaccine. The source of these receptors is a man between 40 and 49 years old with glioma.

This clone has a handful of counts. V and J are TRBV28 and TRBJ2-3; 12 bases map to TRBD2. The CDR3 has 17 amino acids. J gave up 5 bases and V 2 bases, and 8 bases lay outside the gene matches. CDR1 is MDHEN, CDR2 SYDVKM, per germline. CDR3 sequence reads: CASSLKVASGRGDTQYF. CDR3 in DNA: TGTGCCAGCAGTTTAAAGGTGGCTAGCGGGAGGGGAGATACGCAGTATTTT. Full variable domain (rest looked up from reference TRBV28 and TRBJ2-3): DVKVTQSSRYLVKRTGEKVFLECVQDMDHENMFWYRQDPGLGLRLIYFSYDVKMKEKGDIPEGYSVSREKKERFSLILESASTNQTSMYLCASSLKVASGRGDTQYFGPGTRLTVL.

The V call is TRBV4-2, the J call TRBJ2-5, with 8 bases fitting TRBD2. Germline values: CDR1 LGHNA, CDR2 YNFKEQ. The CDR3 consists of 14 residues. Trimming took 0 bases from V and 5 from J; bases not matched to a gene: 2. In DNA form, the CDR3 reads TGTGCCAGCAGCCAAGAAGGCGGGAGGGAGACCCAGTACTTC. Amino acid sequence: CASSQEGGRETQYF.

This clone has more than one count but fewer than ten. The chain couples TRBV19 to TRBJ2-2, with no clear D. This CDR3 is built from 14 residues. The germline V and J ends were trimmed by 5 bases and 0 bases, with 7 bases remaining between them. Germline V CDR1 and CDR2: LNHDA, SQIVND (reference sequence). CDR3 amino acids: CASSLRANTGELFF. The CDR3 DNA reads as TGTGCCAGTAGTTTACGAGCGAACACCGGGGAGCTGTTTTTT.

V and J are TRBV4-3 and TRBJ2-1; possible D gene TRBD2, 6 bases. V gave up 1 base and J gave up 4 bases, with 11 bases separating them. This CDR3 region has 15 residues. Germline V gene lookup returns CDR1 LGHNA and CDR2 YSLEER. The CDR3: CASSQVGGVYNEQFF. The CDR3 DNA follows: TGCGCCAGCAGCCAAGTGGGCGGGGTGTACAATGAGCAGTTCTTC.

The V gene is TRBV5-1, the J gene TRBJ1-1, with D possibly matching TRBD1 (5 bases). V was pared by 1 base and J by 6 bases, with 10 bases between. The germline CDR1 and CDR2 sequences are SGHRS and YFSETQ. This CDR3 has 13 residues. The CDR3 protein is CASSLRRGAEAFF. The CDR3, as DNA: TGCGCCAGCAGCTTGCGGCGGGGCGCTGAAGCTTTCTTT.

The CDR3 DNA follows: TGTGCCAGCAGCAGCACACTCAGCTCCTACAATGAGCAGTTCTTC. Translated: CASSSTLSSYNEQFF. The V gene is TRBV11-3, the J gene TRBJ2-1; D gene uncertain. Trimming removed 5 bases from V and 0 bases from J, with 11 bases in between. Germline values: CDR1 SGHNT, CDR2 YENEEA. The CDR3 consists of 15 residues.

This clone was seen a single time. The rearrangement links TRBV2 to TRBJ1-2, with no clear D. The V and J ends lost 5 bases and 8 bases respectively, with 12 bases between them. Germline-derived CDR1 and CDR2 are SNHLY and FYNNEI. CDR3 length: 12 amino acids. Here the CDR3 reads CASSIGLVGYTF. CDR3 in DNA: TGTGCCAGCAGTATAGGGCTAGTCGGCTACACCTTC. Variable domain in full (rest from reference TRBV2 and TRBJ1-2): EPEVTQTPSHQVTQMGQEVILRCVPISNHLYFYWYRQILGQKVEFLVSFYNNEISEKSEIFDDQFSVERPDGSNFTLKIRSTKLEDSAMYFCASSIGLVGYTFGSGTRLTVV.

In this sample, this clone turned up a few times. The genes are TRBV18 and TRBJ2-5, with 10 nucleotides matching TRBD2. The J segment lost 2 bases and the V segment lost 6 bases, leaving 6 bases of the junction unmatched. CDR1 is KGHSH, CDR2 LQKENI, per germline. The CDR3 sequence is 15 residues long. The CDR3 protein is CASSLGLAAQETQYF. The DNA of the CDR3 is TGTGCCAGCTCCCTAGGACTAGCGGCACAAGAGACCCAGTACTTC.

The rearrangement links TRBV30 to TRBJ1-1, with D maybe TRBD1 (5 bases). Germline CDR1 reads GTSNPN; CDR2 reads SVGIG (reference sequence). There are 13 residues in the CDR3. The germline V and J ends were trimmed by 5 bases and 3 bases, with 13 bases remaining between them. The CDR3 reads CAWSPGGDTEAFF. CDR3 in DNA: TGTGCCTGGTCCCCGGGGGGGGACACTGAAGCTTTCTTT. The whole variable domain, remainder taken from reference TRBV30 and TRBJ1-1, is SQTIHQWPATLVQPVGSPLSLECTVEGTSNPNLYWYRQAAGRGLQLLFYSVGIGQISSEVPQNLSASRPQDRQFILSSKKLLLSDSGFYLCAWSPGGDTEAFFGQGTRLTVV.

This clone was detected ten times or more. This rearrangement joins TRBV18 to TRBJ1-1; tentative D call: TRBD1 (6 bases). Between the trimmed V and J ends, which lost 5 bases and 1 base, there was a span of 14 bases. The CDR3 loop spans 15 amino acids. Germline V gene data show CDR1 as KGHSH and CDR2 as LQKENI. DNA of the CDR3: TGTGCCAGCTCATCTTCAAGGGGGGGGAACACTGAAGCTTTCTTT. This translates into CASSSSRGGNTEAFF.

V and J are TRBV13 and TRBJ1-4; a weak D match, TRBD1 (5 bases). The CDR3 sequence is 16 residues long. Looked up from germline, CDR1 is PRHDT and CDR2 is FYEKMQ (reference sequence). Trimming took 4 bases from V and 4 from J, leaving 16 bases between them. The CDR3 sequence: CASSSTSDRFNEKLFF. CDR3 DNA sequence: TGTGCCAGCAGCTCGACCAGCGACAGATTTAATGAAAAACTGTTTTTT.

This clone was counted many times. This rearrangement joins TRBV7-9 to TRBJ2-2, with 8 bases matching TRBD1. Trimming took 0 bases from V and 2 from J; bases not matched to a gene: 2. The CDR3 consists of 16 residues. Germline V lookup: CDR1 SEHNR, CDR2 FQNEAQ (reference sequence). The CDR3 bases are TGTGCCAGCAGCTTAGCGACAGGGGTCAACACCGGGGAGCTGTTTTTT. It codes for CASSLATGVNTGELFF.

The V gene is TRBV7-9, the J gene TRBJ2-3, with D perhaps TRBD1 (6 bases). The CDR3 consists of 15 residues. Germline CDR1 reads SEHNR; CDR2 reads FQNEAQ (reference sequence). V was cut by 3 bases and J by 6 bases, with 16 bases left in between. The CDR3 protein is CASSFEGGPTDTQYF. CDR3 sequence (DNA): TGTGCCAGCAGCTTTGAAGGGGGTCCGACGGATACGCAGTATTTT.

The genes are TRBV7-9 and TRBJ1-1, with no clear D. The germline gives CDR1 SEHNR, CDR2 FQNEAQ (reference sequence). The V and J ends lost 1 base and 0 bases respectively, with 3 bases between them. The CDR3 loop spans 13 amino acids. The CDR3 spells CASSLDMNTEAFF. CDR3 DNA sequence: TGTGCCAGCAGCTTAGATATGAACACTGAAGCTTTCTTT.

The genes are TRBV14 and TRBJ1-6; possibly TRBD1 for D (6 bases). There are 15 residues in the CDR3. Germline CDR1 and CDR2: SGHDN and FVKESK. Trimming removed 2 bases from V and 9 bases from J, with 14 bases in between. CDR3 nucleotide sequence: TGTGCCAGCAGCCAAAGTGTAGGGGGTTTTTCACCCCTCCACTTT. Translating gives CASSQSVGGFSPLHF.

The J gene is TRBJ2-2, the V gene TRBV5-1, with 8 nucleotides matching TRBD1. CDR1 SGHRS and CDR2 YFSETQ come from the germline V gene. V lost 3 bases, J lost 4 bases, and 5 bases stayed unmatched. The CDR3 covers 15 residues. DNA for the CDR3: TGCGCCAGCAGCTCGGGACAGGTTCCCACCGGGGAGCTGTTTTTT. As protein: CASSSGQVPTGELFF.

The J gene is TRBJ2-5, the V gene TRBV4-2; D unclear. The DNA end lines up better with TRBJ2-7; the J call may be wrong. The CDR3 has 13 amino acids. The germline CDR1 and CDR2 sequences are LGHNA and YNFKEQ. The CDR3 spells CASSQARSYEQYF. CDR3 DNA sequence: TGTGCCAGCAGCCAAGCCAGGTCCTACGAGCAGTACTTC.

This clone has a single count. The V gene is TRBV19, the J gene TRBJ1-4, with D maybe TRBD1 (5 bases). Per the germline V gene, CDR1 is LNHDA and CDR2 is SQIVND (reference sequence). V was clipped by 3 bases and J by 8 bases, with 13 bases between them. CDR3 length equals 14 residues. The chain's CDR3 is CASSIWGQREKLFF. DNA of the CDR3: TGTGCCAGTAGTATTTGGGGCCAACGGGAAAAACTGTTTTTT.

The chain employs TRBV28 and TRBJ2-7, with 9 bases fitting TRBD2. The germline V gene has CDR1 MDHEN and CDR2 SYDVKM. This CDR3 is 15 amino acids long. Trimming at V came to 6 bases and at J to 6 bases, leaving 12 bases not matched to a gene. CDR3 amino acids: CASSPAGGGDFEQYF. CDR3 nucleotides: TGTGCCAGCAGCCCCGCGGGAGGGGGCGATTTCGAGCAGTACTTC.

V is TRBV9 and J is TRBJ2-3, with a possible D match to TRBD1 (6 bases). The V end was cut by 0 bases, the J end by 2 bases, with 10 bases between. CDR1 is SGDLS and CDR2 is YYNGEE in the germline V gene. The CDR3 is 15 residues long. CDR3 sequence: CASSVGGRYTDTQYF. In nucleotides, the CDR3 is TGTGCCAGCAGCGTAGGGGGGCGATACACAGATACGCAGTATTTT.

This sequence joins TRBV29-1 and TRBJ2-7; TRBD2 agrees at 10 bases. Germline V CDR1 and CDR2: SQVTM, ANQGSEA. CDR3 size: 16 residues. The V segment lost 4 bases and the J segment 4 bases; nucleotides outside the gene matches: 13. CDR3 region: CSVGGVMVAGGYEQYF. The CDR3 DNA follows: TGCAGCGTTGGGGGGGTAATGGTAGCGGGAGGTTACGAGCAGTACTTC.

This clone was detected only once. This sequence joins TRBV9 and TRBJ2-6; 8 bases line up with TRBD1. This CDR3 comprises 15 residues. Trimming removed 3 bases from V and 5 bases from J; junction bases left unmatched: 4. CDR1 SGDLS and CDR2 YYNGEE come from the germline V gene. The CDR3 here is CASSGTGLWANVLTF. The CDR3, as DNA: TGTGCCAGCAGCGGGACAGGGCTGTGGGCCAACGTCCTGACTTTC.

The gene calls are TRBV4-2 and TRBJ1-2, with 8 nucleotides matching TRBD1. V lost 3 bases to trimming and J lost 3 bases; unmatched junction nucleotides: 9. Germline loops: CDR1 LGHNA, CDR2 YNFKEQ. This CDR3 region has 16 residues. CDR3 residues: CASSQTLGQGYYGYTF. Here the CDR3 DNA reads TGTGCCAGCAGCCAGACCCTCGGACAGGGTTACTATGGCTACACCTTC.

The chain has TRBV13 and TRBJ2-3; 14 bases map to TRBD2. The V gene's germline CDR1 is PRHDT and CDR2 FYEKMQ (reference sequence). CDR3 length: 17 residues. V lost 5 bases to trimming and J lost 5 bases; unmatched junction nucleotides: 9. The CDR3 loop reads CASSPRLAGGPVDTQYF. CDR3 in DNA: TGTGCCAGCAGCCCGAGACTAGCGGGGGGGCCGGTAGATACGCAGTATTTT.

The CDR3 DNA is TGTGCCAGCAGCTTCGTCCCGCGGGGGAGCTCCTACGAGCAGTACTTC. Encoded protein: CASSFVPRGSSYEQYF. The J gene is TRBJ2-7, the V gene TRBV7-9; 7 bases agree with TRBD2. Germline V CDR1 and CDR2: SEHNR, FQNEAQ (reference sequence). This CDR3 is built from 16 residues. The junction had 8 bases not matched to a gene; V was cut back by 3 bases and J by 0 bases.

As DNA, the CDR3 is TGTGCCAGCAGCTTACCGGGGGGGCGGGCAGATACGCAGTATTTT. This codes for CASSLPGGRADTQYF. V is TRBV7-2 and J is TRBJ2-3; the match to TRBD2 covers 8 bases. This CDR3 region has 15 residues. Unmatched junction bases numbered 5, after V lost 2 bases and J lost 4 bases. Germline V gives CDR1 SGHTA, CDR2 FQGNSA.

The chain recombines TRBV6-6 with TRBJ2-3; D may match TRBD1 or TRBD2 (5 bases each). Between the trimmed V and J ends, which lost 3 bases and 4 bases, there was a span of 8 bases. The germline V gene encodes CDR1 MNHNY and CDR2 SVGAGI (reference sequence). The CDR3 totals 13 residues. CDR3 sequence (DNA): TGTGCCAGCAGTTATAGAGGGGCAGATACGCAGTATTTT. It encodes CASSYRGADTQYF.

V usage is TRBV11-2 and J usage is TRBJ2-7; 8 nucleotides line up with TRBD1. This CDR3 has 13 amino acids. V lost 4 bases and J lost 2; bases outside the gene matches: 1. CDR1 is SGHAT, CDR2 FQNNGV, per germline. CDR3 nucleotide sequence: TGTGCCAGCAGCTCAGGGGGCCCCTACGAGCAGTACTTC. Residues: CASSSGGPYEQYF.